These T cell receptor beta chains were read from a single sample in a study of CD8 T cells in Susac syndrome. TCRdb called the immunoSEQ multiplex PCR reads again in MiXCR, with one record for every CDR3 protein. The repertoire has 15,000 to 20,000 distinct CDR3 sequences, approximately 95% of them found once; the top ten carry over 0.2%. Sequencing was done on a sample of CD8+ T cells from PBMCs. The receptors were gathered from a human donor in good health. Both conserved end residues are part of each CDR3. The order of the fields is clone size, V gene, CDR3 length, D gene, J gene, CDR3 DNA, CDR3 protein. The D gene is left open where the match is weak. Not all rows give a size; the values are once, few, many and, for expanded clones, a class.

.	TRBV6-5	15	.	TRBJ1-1	TGTGCCAGCAGTTACTCGGAGGGATTGAACACTGAAGCTTTCTTT	CASSYSEGLNTEAFF
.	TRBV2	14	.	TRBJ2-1	TGTGCCGGCCGGACGGAGAGTTCCTACAATGAGCAGTTCTTC	CAGRTESSYNEQFF
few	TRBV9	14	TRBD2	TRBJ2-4	TGTGCCAGCAGCAGCGGGACAGCCAAAAACATTCAGTACTTC	CASSSGTAKNIQYF
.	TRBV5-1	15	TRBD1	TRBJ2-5	TGCGCCAGCAGCTTGGTCGGGACAGAGCAAGAGACCCAGTACTTC	CASSLVGTEQETQYF
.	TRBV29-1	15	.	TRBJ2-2	TGCAGCGTTGAAGGGCTGGTCGGCGCCACCGGGGAGCTGTTTTTT	CSVEGLVGATGELFF
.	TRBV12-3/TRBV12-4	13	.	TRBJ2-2	TGTGCCAGCAGTTTAACAGGGTTCGGGGAGCTGTTTTTT	CASSLTGFGELFF
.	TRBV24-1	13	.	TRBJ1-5	TGTGCCACCAGTGATTCGGGGGGAGAGCCCCAGCATTTT	CATSDSGGEPQHF
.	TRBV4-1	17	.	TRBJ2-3	TGCGCCAGCAGCCAAGATAGATACAGCGAAATATTCTATACGCAGTATTTT	CASSQDRYSEIFYTQYF
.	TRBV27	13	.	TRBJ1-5	TGTGCCAGCGCCATAGGGGGGAACCAGCCCCAGCATTTT	CASAIGGNQPQHF
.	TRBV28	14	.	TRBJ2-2	TGTGCCAGCAGTTTACTCCAGGAGAGCGGGGAGCTGTTTTTT	CASSLLQESGELFF
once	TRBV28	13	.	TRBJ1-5	TGTGCCAGCAGTAGAACAGGGAATCAGCCCCAGCATTTT	CASSRTGNQPQHF
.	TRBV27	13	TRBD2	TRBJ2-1	TGTGCCAGCAGTGGACTAGCTGGGGGCGAGCAGTTCTTC	CASSGLAGGEQFF
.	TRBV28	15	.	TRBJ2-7	TGTGCCAGCAGCCCCGTTTTCCCCCTTTACTACGAGCAGTACTTC	CASSPVFPLYYEQYF
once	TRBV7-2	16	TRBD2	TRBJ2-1	TGTGCCAGCAGCTTAGTAGCGGGCTTGGCCTACAATGAGCAGTTCTTC	CASSLVAGLAYNEQFF
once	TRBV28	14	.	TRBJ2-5	TGTGCCAGCCGCGCAAAAGCGTACCAAGAGACCCAGTACTTC	CASRAKAYQETQYF
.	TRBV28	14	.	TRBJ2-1	TGTGCCAGCAGTCTTGGCGTTAGGGTCAATGAGCAGTTCTTC	CASSLGVRVNEQFF
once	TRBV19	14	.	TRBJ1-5	TGTGCCAGTATCGGATGGGAATACAATCAGCCCCAGCATTTT	CASIGWEYNQPQHF
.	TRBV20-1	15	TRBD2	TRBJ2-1	TGCAGTGCTAGAGAAGTGGCGGGAGTGCGATATGAGCAGTTCTTC	CSAREVAGVRYEQFF